These 25 T cell receptor beta chains were all obtained from the same sample, sequenced in a study of molecular identifiers for immune sequencing clone quantification. TCRdb recomputed calls from the PCR reads with MiXCR, one row per CDR3 protein. There are 50,000 to 70,000 distinct CDR3 sequences in the sample; under 20% occur only once, and 1.5% to 1.8% lies in the top ten. The specimen was naive CD8+ T cells from blood, with Jurkat cell RNA spiked in. Sample subset: FACS-sorted CD8+CD4-CCR7+CD45RA+ naive T cells. The receptors here all came from a human donor in good health. Some libraries in this study had Jurkat cell RNA spiked in.

The chain combines TRBV27 with TRBJ2-1; 7 nucleotides align to TRBD2. The junction had 9 bases not matched to a gene; V was cut back by 5 bases and J by 2 bases. The germline gives CDR1 MNHEY, CDR2 SMNVEV (reference sequence). This CDR3 contains 16 residues. CDR3 bases: TGTGCCAGCAGTCCGTTGGCGGGAGCGGCCTACAATGAGCAGTTCTTC. Protein: CASSPLAGAAYNEQFF.

This clonotype was counted many times. This chain connects TRBV29-1 to TRBJ2-7, with D maybe TRBD2 (6 bases). The V gene lost 4 bases and the J gene lost 3 bases, with 13 bases spanning the gap. Germline loops: CDR1 SQVTM, CDR2 ANQGSEA. The length of the CDR3 is 13 residues. CDR3 sequence reads: CSVVGGQNYEQYF. In DNA, the CDR3 is TGCAGCGTTGTGGGAGGCCAGAACTACGAGCAGTACTTC.

This clonotype was recorded at least ten times. This chain connects TRBV20-1 to TRBJ1-2; 7 positions agree with TRBD1. The CDR3 spans 14 residues. Losses at the gene ends were 5 bases for V and 1 base for J; bases not matched to a gene: 7. Germline CDR1 reads DFQATT; CDR2 reads SNEGSKA (reference sequence). The CDR3 here is CSAGTGTVNYGYTF. CDR3 DNA sequence: TGCAGTGCTGGGACCGGGACAGTTAACTATGGCTACACCTTC.

The chain couples TRBV27 to TRBJ1-2, with 7 bases lining up with TRBD1. The V and J ends lost 2 bases and 2 bases, in that order; junction bases with no gene match: 2. The CDR3 is 14 residues long. Germline assignment: CDR1 MNHEY and CDR2 SMNVEV (reference sequence). For the CDR3, the DNA is TGTGCCAGCAGTTTACAGGGGGGGAACTATGGCTACACCTTC. Translated: CASSLQGGNYGYTF.

Notes on this clonotype: A single base separates this from a much larger clone, so it may be a read error. V usage is TRBV29-1 and J usage is TRBJ2-7; D call uncertain. Per germline, CDR1 SQVTM and CDR2 ANQGSEA. There are 13 residues in the CDR3. CDR3 residues: CSVRAASSYEQCF. The CDR3, as DNA: TGCAGCGTTCGTGCCGCAAGCTCCTACGAGCAGTGCTTC.

This clonotype was counted only a few times. Germline and junction disagree at one end, which may indicate a read error. This sequence joins TRBV4-1 and TRBJ2-7; the D call may be TRBD1 or TRBD2 (5 bases each). The CDR3 length is 16 residues. From germline, CDR1 is MGHRA and CDR2 YSYEKL. CDR3 DNA sequence: TGCGCCAGCAGCCAAGTACCAGGGAGCCTCTCCTACGGGCAGTACTTC. This sequence encodes CASSQVPGSLSYGQYF.

DNA of the CDR3: TGTGCCAGCAGCTTACGACAGGGACTAAGCCCCCCCTACGAGCAGTACTTC. This translates into CASSLRQGLSPPYEQYF. The chain links TRBV5-5 to TRBJ2-7; the D call may be TRBD1 or TRBD2 (7 bases each). The CDR3 extends over 17 amino acids. Germline CDR1 reads SGHKS; CDR2 reads YYEKEE (reference sequence). The V end lost 2 bases, the J end lost 2 bases, and 20 bases lay between the germline ends.

Many counts were recorded for this clonotype. The chain combines TRBV7-9 with TRBJ2-2; 7 bases line up with TRBD2. This CDR3 comprises 16 residues. Trimming at V came to 5 bases and at J to 2 bases, leaving 8 bases not matched to a gene. Germline CDR1 SEHNR, CDR2 FQNEAQ (reference sequence). The CDR3 nucleotides read TGTGCCAGCAGCCCCGGCGGGGGACGTAACACCGGGGAGCTGTTTTTT. Protein sequence: CASSPGGGRNTGELFF.

The V and J genes are TRBV19 and TRBJ1-4; the match to TRBD1 covers 8 bases. V shed 4 bases and J 2 bases; nucleotides not matched to a gene: 6. This CDR3 contains 16 residues. Germline V gene data show CDR1 as LNHDA and CDR2 as SQIVND (reference sequence). This chain's CDR3 is CASSTGGQNTNEKLFF. CDR3 in DNA: TGTGCCAGTAGTACAGGGGGCCAGAATACTAATGAAAAACTGTTTTTT.

This clonotype has more than one count but fewer than ten. The V call is TRBV6-5, the J call TRBJ1-1; the D gene is possibly TRBD1 (5 bases). This CDR3 is 14 amino acids long. V lost 1 base and J lost 7, with 13 bases in between. CDR1 and CDR2 from the germline V gene are MNHEY and SVGAGI. The chain's CDR3 is CASSYWQGIGEAFF. Here the CDR3 DNA reads TGTGCCAGCAGTTACTGGCAGGGAATTGGTGAAGCTTTCTTT.

This clonotype came up many times. The V and J genes are TRBV5-4 and TRBJ2-7; perhaps TRBD2 as D (5 bases). CDR1 and CDR2 (germline): SGHNT, YYREEE (reference sequence). Trimming shortened V by 4 bases and J by 1 base, and 21 bases separated the two germline ends. This CDR3 has 17 residues. CDR3 sequence: CASSRQTGPRGSYEQYF. CDR3 bases: TGTGCCAGCAGCCGTCAGACCGGGCCCCGCGGGTCCTACGAGCAGTACTTC.

Relative to its sample, this clonotype is medium-sized (0.01 to 0.1%). The chain employs TRBV4-2 and TRBJ2-7; 12 bases agree with TRBD2. Germline V gives CDR1 LGHNA, CDR2 YNFKEQ. The ends lost 1 base at V and 3 bases at J; junction bases unmatched: 10. This CDR3 is built from 18 residues. This chain's CDR3 is CASSQASLAGGPHYEQYF. The CDR3 bases are TGTGCCAGCAGCCAAGCGTCCCTAGCGGGAGGGCCCCACTACGAGCAGTACTTC.

Ten or more counts support this clonotype. The gene calls are TRBV4-1 and TRBJ2-1; 8 nucleotides line up with TRBD1. V lost 1 base and J lost 2; bases outside the gene matches: 4. The germline CDR1 and CDR2 sequences are MGHRA and YSYEKL. This CDR3 contains 16 residues. In DNA form, the CDR3 reads TGCGCCAGCAGCCAAGGACCGGACAGGGCCTACAATGAGCAGTTCTTC. The encoded protein is CASSQGPDRAYNEQFF.

The chain joins TRBV29-1 to TRBJ2-7; 8 nucleotides line up with TRBD1. Germline V gives CDR1 SQVTM, CDR2 ANQGSEA. Trimming removed 7 bases from V and 3 bases from J; junction bases left unmatched: 8. The CDR3 contains 13 residues. CDR3 coding DNA: TGCAGCGCAGTGACCGGGACAGGCTACGAGCAGTACTTC. Its protein is CSAVTGTGYEQYF.

The chain uses TRBV5-1 and TRBJ2-2; 12 bases align to TRBD2. V lost 1 base and J lost 1; bases outside the gene matches: 2. Germline-derived CDR1 and CDR2 are SGHRS and YFSETQ. The CDR3 spans 17 residues. The CDR3 loop is CASSLTSGRWNTGELFF. The CDR3 nucleotides are TGCGCCAGCAGCTTGACTAGCGGGAGGTGGAACACCGGGGAGCTGTTTTTT.

As to this clonotype: This may be a read error: a much more frequent sequence differs by one nucleotide. The V call is TRBV7-6, the J call TRBJ2-7; the match to TRBD2 covers 7 bases. CDR3 length: 14 residues. The germline V gene encodes CDR1 SGHVS and CDR2 FNYEAQ. The DNA for the CDR3 is TGTGCCAGCAGCTTAGAAGCGGGAACCTACGAGCAGCACTTC. It codes for CASSLEAGTYEQHF. The full variable domain, with the rest looked up from reference TRBV7-6 and TRBJ2-7, is GAGVSQSPRYKVTKRGQDVALRCDPISGHVSLYWYRQALGQGPEFLTYFNYEAQQDKSGLPNDRFSAERPEGSISTLTIQRTEQRDSAMYRCASSLEAGTYEQHFGPGTRLTVT.

The V gene is TRBV6-2 or TRBV6-3, the J gene TRBJ2-5; 10 nucleotides align to TRBD2. Per the germline V gene, CDR1 is MNHEY and CDR2 is SVGEGT. The CDR3 has 20 residues. Losses at the gene ends were 6 bases for V and 5 bases for J; bases not matched to a gene: 24. The CDR3 DNA reads TGTGCCAGCAGGGAGAAGGGTCCGCTAGCGGGAGTAATGGGAGGGGAGACCCAGTACTTC. Translation gives CASREKGPLAGVMGGETQYF.

Remarks on this clonotype: A much more abundant neighbour one base away suggests this may be a read error. The rearrangement links TRBV10-3 to TRBJ2-1, with 9 bases fitting TRBD1. Judging by the DNA end, TRBJ2-7 fits better; the J call may be wrong. The germline V gene encodes CDR1 ENHRY and CDR2 SYGVKD. The length of the CDR3 is 13 residues. This CDR3 reads CAIRDREFNEQYF. As DNA, the CDR3 is TGTGCCATCCGGGACAGGGAGTTCAATGAGCAGTACTTC.

This clonotype has a count of ten or more. The V gene is TRBV11-2, the J gene TRBJ2-4; a possible D gene is TRBD2 (6 bases). Germline V gene data show CDR1 as SGHAT and CDR2 as FQNNGV. V lost 4 bases and J 0 bases, leaving 16 bases between the germline ends. This CDR3 is built from 17 residues. The CDR3 here is CASSWGWGGLAKNIQYF. The CDR3 region has the DNA TGTGCCAGCAGCTGGGGCTGGGGAGGACTAGCCAAAAACATTCAGTACTTC.

This clonotype showed up just a few times. The V call is TRBV13, the J call TRBJ1-1, with D possibly TRBD1 on 6 matching bases. CDR1 is PRHDT and CDR2 is FYEKMQ in the germline V gene (reference sequence). V lost 5 bases, J lost 5 bases, and 9 bases lay in between. This CDR3 has 12 amino acids. This CDR3 reads CASSPGTTEAFF. CDR3 coding DNA: TGTGCCAGCAGCCCCGGGACAACTGAAGCTTTCTTT.

Ten or more counts support this clonotype. The V and J genes are TRBV28 and TRBJ2-3, with D possibly TRBD2 on 5 matching bases. Germline V gene lookup returns CDR1 MDHEN and CDR2 SYDVKM. The CDR3 extends over 13 amino acids. With 4 bases removed from V and 5 bases from J, the gap between germline ends came to 10 bases. In nucleotides, the CDR3 is TGTGCCAGCAGTTCTGAGGGCGAAGATACGCAGTATTTT. It translates to CASSSEGEDTQYF.

This rearrangement joins TRBV12-3 or TRBV12-4 to TRBJ2-1; D gene uncertain. This CDR3 spans 13 amino acids. The V and J ends lost 8 bases and 9 bases respectively, with 17 bases between them. This chain's CDR3 is CASGSIGWGEQFF. The DNA of the CDR3 is TGTGCCAGCGGATCAATAGGTTGGGGTGAGCAGTTCTTC.

This clonotype was detected a few times. The germline gene is not matched at one end of the junction; a read error may be the cause. The rearrangement links TRBV5-3 to TRBJ1-1; 7 bases align to TRBD1. TRBV5-3 is known as an ORF, though its function is uncertain. The CDR3 contains 13 residues. The CDR3 nucleotides read TGTGCCAGCAGCTTTTCAGGGGGCACTGAAGCTTTCTTT. Translated, it gives CASSFSGGTEAFF.

This clonotype was recorded many times. The V call is TRBV27, the J call TRBJ1-1; a possible D gene is TRBD1 (6 bases). This CDR3 spans 18 amino acids. Trimming took 6 bases from V and 0 from J, leaving 23 bases between them. Germline loops: CDR1 MNHEY, CDR2 SMNVEV (reference sequence). The CDR3 DNA follows: TGTGCCAGCAGGGGTTTGTGGGGGGCTGAGGGAATGAACACTGAAGCTTTCTTT. This sequence encodes CASRGLWGAEGMNTEAFF.

This clonotype was picked up many times. V usage is TRBV4-1 and J usage is TRBJ2-7, with 7 bases aligning to TRBD2. This CDR3 is built from 14 residues. V dropped 1 base and J dropped 6; count of bases not matched to a gene: 6. Germline CDR1 is MGHRA and CDR2 is YSYEKL. In DNA form, the CDR3 reads TGCGCCAGCAGCCAAGTGGGAGGGGTTGGCGAGCAGTACTTC. Protein: CASSQVGGVGEQYF.